This T cell receptor beta chain was found in a study of T cell changes during pregnancy in multiple sclerosis. This table comes from immunoSEQ multiplex PCR, and its TCRdb copy is limited to in-frame clones, with some not included. Here the sample spans 76,000 or so clones, just under 95% being singletons. The clonotype was recovered from a female donor in good health, enrolled as a control in a pregnancy study. The sequences come from peripheral blood, collected in the second trimester of pregnancy.

DNA for the CDR3: TGTGCCAGCAGCTTGGGGACAGGACAAGTTGGTGAAAAACTGTTTTTT. Amino acids: CASSLGTGQVGEKLFF. J is TRBJ1-4 and V is TRBV5-5; 7 nucleotides agree with TRBD1. Per germline, CDR1 SGHKS and CDR2 YYEKEE (reference sequence). Trimming at V came to 0 bases and at J to 7 bases, leaving 9 bases not matched to a gene. The CDR3 spans 16 residues.